A single sample gave rise to the 7 T cell receptor beta chains below, sequenced in a study of T cells in Graves' hyperthyroidism and ophthalmopathy. Amplified TCR beta CDR3 regions came from RNA transcripts. Primed by the HTBI set, a first-round RT-PCR was run on the TCR CDR3. TCRdb reanalysed the multiplex PCR reads using MiXCR and keeps one entry per CDR3 protein. The sample records hundreds of thousands of distinct CDR3 sequences, roughly 46% being singletons. The sample was peripheral blood or thyroid tissue (not recorded which). These receptors were taken from a woman under 30 with Graves' hyperthyroidism.

The chain couples TRBV11-2 to TRBJ2-2; TRBD1 is a possible D gene (5 bases). The germline V gene has CDR1 SGHAT and CDR2 FQNNGV. The CDR3 totals 16 residues. With 0 bases removed from V and 1 base from J, the gap between germline ends came to 9 bases. The CDR3 DNA follows: TGTGCCAGCAGCTTAGAGTGGGGCCTGAACACCGGGGAGCTGTTTTTT. Its translation: CASSLEWGLNTGELFF. The entire variable domain, with the rest obtained from reference TRBV11-2 and TRBJ2-2, is as follows: EAGVAQSPRYKIIEKRQSVAFWCNPISGHATLYWYQQILGQGPKLLIQFQNNGVVDDSQLPKDRFSAERLKGVDSTLKIQPAKLEDSAVYLCASSLEWGLNTGELFFGEGSRLTVL.

The genes are TRBV29-1 and TRBJ1-2, with 12 bases identical to TRBD1. The CDR3 is made up of 15 amino acids. The V gene end was trimmed by 4 bases and the J gene end by 5 bases; junction bases not matched to a gene: 8. Germline CDR1 and CDR2: SQVTM and ANQGSEA. CDR3 amino acids: CSVAGTGGIRYGYTF. CDR3 DNA sequence: TGCAGCGTTGCCGGGACAGGGGGCATTCGGTATGGCTACACCTTC. Looking up the rest from reference TRBV29-1 and TRBJ1-2 gives the full variable domain: SAVISQKPSRDICQRGTSLTIQCQVDSQVTMMFWYRQQPGQSLTLIATANQGSEATYESGFVIDKFPISRPNLTFSTLTVSNMSPEDSSIYLCSVAGTGGIRYGYTFGSGTRLTVV.

The rearrangement uses TRBV29-1 and TRBJ1-2, with 10 nucleotides matching TRBD1. Trimming removed 4 bases from V and 12 bases from J; junction bases left unmatched: 5. The germline gives CDR1 SQVTM, CDR2 ANQGSEA. CDR3 length equals 11 residues. The CDR3 DNA reads TGCAGCGTTGGGACAGGGGGAGGCCACACCTTC. Translating it yields CSVGTGGGHTF.

The chain uses TRBV25-1 and TRBJ1-2, with D unresolved. V was cut by 0 bases and J by 8 bases, with 10 bases left in between. The germline V gene encodes CDR1 MGHDK and CDR2 SYGVNS. CDR3 size: 13 residues. The DNA of the CDR3 is TGTGCCAGCAGTGAATACCAGGCAGCCGGCTACACCTTC. This codes for CASSEYQAAGYTF.

The chain has TRBV29-1 and TRBJ2-7; a possible D gene is TRBD1 (6 bases). Trimming cost V 6 bases and J 0 bases, with 12 bases left between them. The CDR3 is 13 residues long. Germline V gives CDR1 SQVTM, CDR2 ANQGSEA. Here the CDR3 reads CSVTTGLSYEQYF. The CDR3, as DNA: TGCAGCGTCACGACAGGCCTCTCCTACGAGCAGTACTTC.

The count of this clonotype is one. The V and J genes are TRBV5-1 and TRBJ2-7; 12 nucleotides line up with TRBD2. V dropped 4 bases and J dropped 6; count of bases not matched to a gene: 17. The CDR3 length is 18 residues. CDR1 and CDR2 (germline): SGHRS, YFSETQ. The CDR3 sequence is CASSPTGLAGTPGAEQYF. The CDR3 bases are TGCGCCAGCAGCCCTACCGGACTAGCGGGAACCCCTGGGGCCGAGCAGTACTTC.

Comments on this clonotype: A read error is possible here, since a much larger clone lies one base away. The gene calls are TRBV10-3 and TRBJ1-2; D call uncertain. Per germline, CDR1 ENHRY and CDR2 SYGVKD. The CDR3 loop spans 11 amino acids. V lost 4 bases and J lost 8, with 8 bases in between. The DNA of the CDR3 is TGTGCCATCAGTGGGACTTGGGGCTACACCTTC. Translated: CAISGTWGYTF.